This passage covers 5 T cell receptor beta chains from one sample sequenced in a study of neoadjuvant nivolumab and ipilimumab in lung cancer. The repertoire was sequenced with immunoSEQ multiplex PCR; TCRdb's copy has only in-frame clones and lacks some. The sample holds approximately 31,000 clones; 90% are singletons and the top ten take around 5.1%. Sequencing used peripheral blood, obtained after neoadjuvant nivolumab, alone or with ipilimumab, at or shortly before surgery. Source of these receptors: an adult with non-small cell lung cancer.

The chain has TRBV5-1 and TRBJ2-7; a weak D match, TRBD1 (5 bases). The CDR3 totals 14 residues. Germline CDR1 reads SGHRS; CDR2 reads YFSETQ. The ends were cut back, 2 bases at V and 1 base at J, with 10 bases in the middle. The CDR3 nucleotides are TGCGCCAGCAGCTTAACAGGCGTTTCCTACGAGCAGTACTTC. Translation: CASSLTGVSYEQYF. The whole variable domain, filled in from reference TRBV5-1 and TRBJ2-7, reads KAGVTQTPRYLIKTRGQQVTLSCSPISGHRSVSWYQQTPGQGLQFLFEYFSETQRNKGNFPGRFSGRQFSNSRSEMNVSTLELGDSALYLCASSLTGVSYEQYFGPGTRLTVT.

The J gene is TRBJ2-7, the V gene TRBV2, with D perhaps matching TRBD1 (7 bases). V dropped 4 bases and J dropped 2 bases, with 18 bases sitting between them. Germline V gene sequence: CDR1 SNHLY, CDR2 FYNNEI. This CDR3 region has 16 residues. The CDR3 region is CASSVPGGTGAYEQYF. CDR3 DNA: TGTGCCAGCAGTGTCCCAGGGGGAACGGGGGCCTACGAGCAGTACTTC.

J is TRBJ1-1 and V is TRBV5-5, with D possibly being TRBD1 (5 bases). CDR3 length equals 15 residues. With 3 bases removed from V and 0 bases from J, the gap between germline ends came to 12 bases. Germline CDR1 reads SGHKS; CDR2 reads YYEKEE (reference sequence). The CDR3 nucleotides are TGTGCCAGCAGCTACTCGGGACTCTTGAACACTGAAGCTTTCTTT. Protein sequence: CASSYSGLLNTEAFF. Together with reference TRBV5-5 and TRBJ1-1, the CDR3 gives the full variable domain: DAGVTQSPTHLIKTRGQQVTLRCSPISGHKSVSWYQQVLGQGPQFIFQYYEKEERGRGNFPDRFSARQFPNYSSELNVNALLLGDSALYLCASSYSGLLNTEAFFGQGTRLTVV.

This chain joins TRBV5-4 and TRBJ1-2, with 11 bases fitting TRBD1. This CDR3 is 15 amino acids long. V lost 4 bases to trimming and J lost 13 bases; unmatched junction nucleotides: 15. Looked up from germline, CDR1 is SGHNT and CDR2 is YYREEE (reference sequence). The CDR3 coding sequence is TGTGCCAGCAGCCAAACGGACAGGGGGCGCTCGGAGGGCACCTTC. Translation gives CASSQTDRGRSEGTF.

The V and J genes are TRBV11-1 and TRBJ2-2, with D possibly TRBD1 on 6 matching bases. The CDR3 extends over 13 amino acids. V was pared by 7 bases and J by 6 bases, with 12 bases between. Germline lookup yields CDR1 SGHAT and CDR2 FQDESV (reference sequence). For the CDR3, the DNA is TGTGCCAGCACCTCAGGGGTGGCCGGGGAGCTGTTTTTT. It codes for CASTSGVAGELFF.